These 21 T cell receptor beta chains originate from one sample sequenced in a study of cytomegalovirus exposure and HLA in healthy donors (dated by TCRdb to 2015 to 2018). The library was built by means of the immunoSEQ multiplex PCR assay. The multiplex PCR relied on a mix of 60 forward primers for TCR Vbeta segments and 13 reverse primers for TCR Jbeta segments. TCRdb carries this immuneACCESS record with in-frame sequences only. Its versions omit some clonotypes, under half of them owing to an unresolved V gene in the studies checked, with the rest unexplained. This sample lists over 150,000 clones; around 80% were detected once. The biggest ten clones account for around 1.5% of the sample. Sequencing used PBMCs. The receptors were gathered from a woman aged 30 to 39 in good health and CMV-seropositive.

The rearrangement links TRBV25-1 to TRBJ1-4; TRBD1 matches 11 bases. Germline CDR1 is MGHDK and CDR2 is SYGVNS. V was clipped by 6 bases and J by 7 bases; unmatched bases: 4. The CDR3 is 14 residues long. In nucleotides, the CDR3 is TGTGCCAGCAGGGGACAGGGGGGGAGTGAAAAACTGTTTTTT. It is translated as CASRGQGGSEKLFF.

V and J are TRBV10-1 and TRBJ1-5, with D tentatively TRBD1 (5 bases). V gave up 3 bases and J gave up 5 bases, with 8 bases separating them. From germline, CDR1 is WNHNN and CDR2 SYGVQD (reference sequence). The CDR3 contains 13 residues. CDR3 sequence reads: CASSDLRDQPQHF. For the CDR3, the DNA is TGCGCCAGCAGTGACCTCAGGGATCAGCCCCAGCATTTT.

The CDR3 is CASKSGTSGETQYF. Written as DNA, the CDR3 is TGTGCCAGCAAAAGCGGTACCTCCGGAGAGACCCAGTACTTC. The gene calls are TRBV6-1 and TRBJ2-5, with a weak D call TRBD2 (5 bases). This CDR3 is 14 amino acids long. V lost 7 bases and J 4 bases, leaving 16 bases between the germline ends. From germline, CDR1 is MNHNS and CDR2 SASEGT.

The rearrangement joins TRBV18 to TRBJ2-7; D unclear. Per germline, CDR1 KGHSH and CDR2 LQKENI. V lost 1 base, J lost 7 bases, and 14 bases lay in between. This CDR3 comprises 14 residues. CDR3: CASSPQTKTSEQYF. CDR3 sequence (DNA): TGTGCCAGCTCACCACAGACAAAGACCTCAGAGCAGTACTTC.

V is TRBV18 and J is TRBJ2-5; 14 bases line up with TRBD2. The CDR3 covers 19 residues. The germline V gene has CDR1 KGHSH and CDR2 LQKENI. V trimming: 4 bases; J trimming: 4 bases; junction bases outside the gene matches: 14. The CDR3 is CASSLMTGTSGRMRETQYF. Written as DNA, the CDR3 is TGTGCCAGCTCACTTATGACCGGGACTAGCGGGAGAATGCGAGAGACCCAGTACTTC. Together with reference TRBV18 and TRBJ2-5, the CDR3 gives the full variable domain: NAGVMQNPRHLVRRRGQEARLRCSPMKGHSHVYWYRQLPEEGLKFMVYLQKENIIDESGMPKERFSAEFPKEGPSILRIQQVVRGDSAAYFCASSLMTGTSGRMRETQYFGPGTRLLVL.

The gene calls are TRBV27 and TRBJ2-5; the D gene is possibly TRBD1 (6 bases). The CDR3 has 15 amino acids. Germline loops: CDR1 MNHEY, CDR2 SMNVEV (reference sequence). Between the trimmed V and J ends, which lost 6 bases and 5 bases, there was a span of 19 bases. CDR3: CASRSPHRDGETQYF. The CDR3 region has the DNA TGTGCCAGCAGAAGCCCACACAGGGATGGGGAGACCCAGTACTTC.

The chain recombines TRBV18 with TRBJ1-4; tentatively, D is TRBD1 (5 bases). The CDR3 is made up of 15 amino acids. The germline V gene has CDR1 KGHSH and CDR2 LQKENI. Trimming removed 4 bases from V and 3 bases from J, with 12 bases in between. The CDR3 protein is CASSRTGSANEKLFF. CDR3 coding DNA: TGTGCCAGCTCACGAACAGGTTCAGCTAATGAAAAACTGTTTTTT.

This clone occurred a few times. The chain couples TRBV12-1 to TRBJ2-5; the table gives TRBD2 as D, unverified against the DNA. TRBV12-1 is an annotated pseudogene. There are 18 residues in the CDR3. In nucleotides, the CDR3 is TGTGCCAGCAGTAAGCGGGCCTGTGCGCTAGCGGGACAAGAGACCCAGTACTTC. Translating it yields CASSKRACALAGQETQYF.

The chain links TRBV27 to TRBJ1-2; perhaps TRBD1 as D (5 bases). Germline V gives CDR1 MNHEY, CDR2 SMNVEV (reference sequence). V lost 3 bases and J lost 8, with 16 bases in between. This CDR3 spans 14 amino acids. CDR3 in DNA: TGTGCCAGCAGTTTTGGAGGGACGGCGAGGGGCTACACCTTC. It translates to CASSFGGTARGYTF.

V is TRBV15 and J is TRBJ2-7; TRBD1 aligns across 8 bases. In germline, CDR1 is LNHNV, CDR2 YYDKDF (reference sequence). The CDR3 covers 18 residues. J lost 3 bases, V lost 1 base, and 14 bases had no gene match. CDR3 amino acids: CATSRGTTRQGSFYEQYF. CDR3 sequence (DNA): TGTGCCACCAGCAGAGGAACTACAAGACAGGGGAGTTTCTACGAGCAGTACTTC.

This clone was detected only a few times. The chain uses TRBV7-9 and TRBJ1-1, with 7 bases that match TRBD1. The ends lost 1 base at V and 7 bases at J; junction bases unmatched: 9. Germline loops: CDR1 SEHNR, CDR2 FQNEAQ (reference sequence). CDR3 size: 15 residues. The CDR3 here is CASSLVLTGEVEAFF. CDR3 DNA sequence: TGTGCCAGCAGCTTAGTCCTTACAGGGGAGGTTGAAGCTTTCTTT.

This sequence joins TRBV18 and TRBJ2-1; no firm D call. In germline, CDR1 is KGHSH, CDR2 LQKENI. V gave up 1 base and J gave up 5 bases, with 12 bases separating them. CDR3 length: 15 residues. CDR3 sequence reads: CASSPQNSLDNEQFF. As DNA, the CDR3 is TGTGCCAGCTCACCACAAAATAGTTTAGACAATGAGCAGTTCTTC.

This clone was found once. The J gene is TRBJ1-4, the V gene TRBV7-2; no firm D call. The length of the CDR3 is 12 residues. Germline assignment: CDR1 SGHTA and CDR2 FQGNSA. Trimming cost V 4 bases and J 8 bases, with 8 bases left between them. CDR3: CASSSAGEKLFF. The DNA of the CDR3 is TGTGCCAGCAGCTCGGCCGGGGAAAAACTGTTTTTT.

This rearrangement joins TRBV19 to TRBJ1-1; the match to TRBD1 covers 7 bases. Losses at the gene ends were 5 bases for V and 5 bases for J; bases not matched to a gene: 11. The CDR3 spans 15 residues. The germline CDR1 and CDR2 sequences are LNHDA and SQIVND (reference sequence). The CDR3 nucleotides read TGTGCCAGTAGTGCCCGACAGGGCTTAGAGACTGAAGCTTTCTTT. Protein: CASSARQGLETEAFF.

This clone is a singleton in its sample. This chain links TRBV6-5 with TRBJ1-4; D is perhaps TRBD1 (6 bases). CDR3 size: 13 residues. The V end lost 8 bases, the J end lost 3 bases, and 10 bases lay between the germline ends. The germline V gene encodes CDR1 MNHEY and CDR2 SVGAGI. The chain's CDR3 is CASVGAANEKLFF. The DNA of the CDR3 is TGTGCCAGCGTGGGGGCGGCTAATGAAAAACTGTTTTTT.

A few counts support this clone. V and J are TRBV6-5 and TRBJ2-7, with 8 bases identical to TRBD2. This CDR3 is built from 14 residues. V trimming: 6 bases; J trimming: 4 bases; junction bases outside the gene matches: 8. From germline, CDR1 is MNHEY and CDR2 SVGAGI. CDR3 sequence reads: CASSPGLDIYEQYF. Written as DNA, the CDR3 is TGTGCCAGCAGCCCGGGACTAGATATATACGAGCAGTACTTC.

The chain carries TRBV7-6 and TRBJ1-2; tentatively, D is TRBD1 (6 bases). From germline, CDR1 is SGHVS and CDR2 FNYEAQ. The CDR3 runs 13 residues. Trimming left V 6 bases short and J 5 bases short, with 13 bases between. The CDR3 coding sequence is TGTGCCAGCAGGGATTCAGGGGCTTATGGCTACACCTTC. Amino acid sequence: CASRDSGAYGYTF.

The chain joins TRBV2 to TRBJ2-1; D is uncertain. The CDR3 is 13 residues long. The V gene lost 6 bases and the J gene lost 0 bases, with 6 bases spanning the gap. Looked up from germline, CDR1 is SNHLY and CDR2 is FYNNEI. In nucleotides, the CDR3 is TGTGCCAGCAGACGGAGCTCCTACAATGAGCAGTTCTTC. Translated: CASRRSSYNEQFF.

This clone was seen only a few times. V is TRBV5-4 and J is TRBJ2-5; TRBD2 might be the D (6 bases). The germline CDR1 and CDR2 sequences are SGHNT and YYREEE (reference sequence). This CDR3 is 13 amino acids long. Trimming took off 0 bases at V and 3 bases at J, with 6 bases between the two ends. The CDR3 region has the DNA TGTGCCAGCAGCTTGGTAGCGGAAGAGACCCAGTACTTC. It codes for CASSLVAEETQYF.

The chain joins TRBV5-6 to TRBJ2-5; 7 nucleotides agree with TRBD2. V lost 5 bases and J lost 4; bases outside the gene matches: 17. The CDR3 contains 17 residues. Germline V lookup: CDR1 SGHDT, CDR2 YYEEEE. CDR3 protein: CASSLPGAGAMVETQYF. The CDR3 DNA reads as TGTGCCAGCAGTTTGCCCGGGGCGGGAGCCATGGTAGAGACCCAGTACTTC.

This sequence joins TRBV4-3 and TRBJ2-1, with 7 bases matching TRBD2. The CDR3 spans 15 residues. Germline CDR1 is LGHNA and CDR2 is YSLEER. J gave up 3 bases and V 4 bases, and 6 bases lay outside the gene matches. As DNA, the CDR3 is TGCGCCAGCAGCCCGGGGGGAGGGAACTACAATGAGCAGTTCTTC. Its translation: CASSPGGGNYNEQFF.